This T cell receptor beta chain originates from a study of blood T cell repertoires in COVID-19. Looking at the study overall: There were acute and convalescent COVID-19 samples, and they came from the United States, Italy and Spain. PBMCs, B-cell-depleted T cells, or T cells were the source of the cDNA or gDNA that made up the material.

The germline gives CDR1 LNHNV, CDR2 YYDKDF (reference sequence). There are 15 residues in the CDR3. Unmatched junction bases numbered 7, after V lost 1 base and J lost 4 bases. In the authors' workflow: Reference gene primer amplification gave nucleated cell count estimates. Some clones are missing from TCRdb's copy, which holds only in-frame ones; the method was immunoSEQ multiplex PCR. V, J and clone size derive from that table, while D and trimming were established from the DNA sequence. The sample lists more than 55,000 clones; about 90% were seen once. The clonotype comes from a man aged 60 to 69 with active or convalescent COVID-19. Sequences were obtained from peripheral blood. The chain couples TRBV15 to TRBJ2-7; 7 positions agree with TRBD1. The CDR3 DNA sequence: TGTGCCACCAGCAGAGTACAGGGGTTCGGATACGAGCAGTACTTC. As protein: CATSRVQGFGYEQYF.